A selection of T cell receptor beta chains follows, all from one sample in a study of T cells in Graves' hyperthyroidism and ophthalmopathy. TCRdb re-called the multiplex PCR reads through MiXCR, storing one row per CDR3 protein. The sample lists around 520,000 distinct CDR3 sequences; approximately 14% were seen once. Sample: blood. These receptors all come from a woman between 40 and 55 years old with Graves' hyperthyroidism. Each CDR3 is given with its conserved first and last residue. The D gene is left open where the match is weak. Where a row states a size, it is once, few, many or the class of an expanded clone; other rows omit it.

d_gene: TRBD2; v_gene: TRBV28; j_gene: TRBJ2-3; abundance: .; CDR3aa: CASSSPGLGDTQYF; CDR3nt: TGTGCCAGCAGTAGTCCGGGACTAGGAGATACGCAGTATTTT
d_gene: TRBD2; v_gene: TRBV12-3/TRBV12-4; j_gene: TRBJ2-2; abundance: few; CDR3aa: CASSLGLAGSNTGELFF; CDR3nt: TGTGCCAGCAGTTTAGGCCTAGCGGGATCCAACACCGGGGAGCTGTTTTTT
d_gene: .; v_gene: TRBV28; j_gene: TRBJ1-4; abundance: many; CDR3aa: CASSSLSGTPREKLFF; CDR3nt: TGTGCCAGCAGTTCCCTATCCGGGACTCCTCGGGAAAAACTGTTTTTT
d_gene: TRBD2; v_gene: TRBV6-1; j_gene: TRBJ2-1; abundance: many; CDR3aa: CASIDWTSNEQFF; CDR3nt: TGTGCCAGCATCGACTGGACTAGCAATGAGCAGTTCTTC
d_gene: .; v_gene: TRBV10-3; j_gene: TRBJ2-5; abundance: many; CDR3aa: CASGGETQYF; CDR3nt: TGTGCCTCAGGGGGGGAGACCCAGTACTTC
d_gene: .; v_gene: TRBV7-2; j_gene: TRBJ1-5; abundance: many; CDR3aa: CASSLKWGFDQPQHF; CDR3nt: TGTGCCAGCAGCTTAAAGTGGGGTTTCGATCAGCCCCAGCATTTT
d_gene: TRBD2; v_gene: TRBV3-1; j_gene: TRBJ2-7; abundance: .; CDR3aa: CASSPGLAGAGVQYF; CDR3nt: TGTGCCAGCAGCCCCGGACTAGCGGGAGCGGGAGTGCAGTACTTC
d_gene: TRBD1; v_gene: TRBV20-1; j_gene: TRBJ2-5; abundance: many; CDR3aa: CSARGLTGTEIQETQYF; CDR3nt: TGCAGTGCTAGAGGACTTACCGGGACAGAAATCCAAGAGACCCAGTACTTC
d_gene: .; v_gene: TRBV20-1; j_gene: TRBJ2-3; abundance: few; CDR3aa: CSASPSTDTQYF; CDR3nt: TGCAGTGCTAGTCCTAGCACAGATACGCAGTATTTT
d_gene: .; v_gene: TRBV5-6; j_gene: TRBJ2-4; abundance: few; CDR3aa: CASSQRQAALAKNIQYF; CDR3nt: TGTGCCAGCAGCCAAAGACAGGCGGCTTTAGCCAAAAACATTCAGTACTTC
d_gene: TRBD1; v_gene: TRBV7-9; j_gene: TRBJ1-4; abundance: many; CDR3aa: CASSWDSASNEKLFF; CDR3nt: TGTGCCAGCAGCTGGGACAGCGCCTCAAATGAAAAACTGTTTTTT
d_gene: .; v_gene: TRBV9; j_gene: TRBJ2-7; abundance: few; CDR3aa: CASSVAPSYEQYF; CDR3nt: TGTGCCAGCAGCGTAGCTCCGTCCTACGAGCAGTACTTC
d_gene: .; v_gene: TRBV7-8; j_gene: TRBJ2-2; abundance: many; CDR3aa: CASSWGPPPAGELFF; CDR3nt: TGTGCCAGCAGCTGGGGACCCCCCCCGGCCGGGGAGCTGTTTTTT
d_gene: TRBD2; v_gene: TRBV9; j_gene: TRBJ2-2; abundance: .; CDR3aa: CASSVDLAGGSGELFF; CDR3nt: TGTGCCAGCAGCGTAGACCTAGCGGGAGGGTCTGGGGAGCTGTTTTTT
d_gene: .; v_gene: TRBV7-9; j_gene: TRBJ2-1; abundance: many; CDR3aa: CASSLAGDFNTNMFEQFF; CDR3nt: TGTGCCAGCAGCTTAGCCGGGGACTTCAACACAAACATGTTTGAGCAGTTCTTC
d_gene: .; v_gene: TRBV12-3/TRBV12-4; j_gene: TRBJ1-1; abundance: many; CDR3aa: CASSPTVGIEAFF; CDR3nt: TGTGCCAGCAGTCCGACGGTGGGTATTGAAGCTTTCTTT
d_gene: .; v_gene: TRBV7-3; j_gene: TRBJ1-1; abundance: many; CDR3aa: CASKEQVNTEAFF; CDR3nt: TGTGCCAGCAAGGAGCAGGTGAACACTGAAGCTTTCTTT
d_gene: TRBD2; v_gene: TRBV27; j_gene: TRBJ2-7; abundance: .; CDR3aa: CASSSSGASSYEQYF; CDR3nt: TGTGCCAGCAGTTCAAGCGGGGCCAGCTCCTACGAGCAGTACTTC
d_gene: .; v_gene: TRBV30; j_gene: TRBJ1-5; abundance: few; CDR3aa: CAWSFSGDQPQHF; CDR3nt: TGTGCCTGGAGTTTCTCAGGGGATCAGCCCCAGCATTTT
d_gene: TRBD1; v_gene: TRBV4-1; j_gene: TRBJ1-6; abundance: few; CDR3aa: CASSHQIPPGTVNSPLHF; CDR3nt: TGCGCCAGCAGCCACCAAATCCCCCCCGGGACAGTGAATTCACCCCTCCACTTT
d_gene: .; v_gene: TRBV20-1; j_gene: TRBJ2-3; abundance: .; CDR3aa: CSARDPPGGGSSADTQYF; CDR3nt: TGCAGTGCTAGGGACCCTCCGGGGGGCGGTAGTAGTGCAGATACGCAGTATTTT
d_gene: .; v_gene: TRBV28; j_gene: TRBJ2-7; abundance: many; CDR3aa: CASYSRGYEQYF; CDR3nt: TGTGCCAGCTATAGCCGGGGATACGAGCAGTACTTC
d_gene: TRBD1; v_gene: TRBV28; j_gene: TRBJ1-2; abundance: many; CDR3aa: CASHPGQATYGYTF; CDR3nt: TGTGCCAGCCATCCGGGACAGGCAACCTATGGCTACACCTTC
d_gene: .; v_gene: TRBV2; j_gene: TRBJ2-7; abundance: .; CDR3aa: CASSITYEQYF; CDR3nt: TGTGCCAGCAGCATAACCTACGAGCAGTACTTC
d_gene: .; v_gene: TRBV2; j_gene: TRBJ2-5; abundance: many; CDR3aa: CASSEGVSKYQETQYF; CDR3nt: TGTGCCAGCAGTGAAGGCGTAAGCAAGTACCAAGAGACCCAGTACTTC
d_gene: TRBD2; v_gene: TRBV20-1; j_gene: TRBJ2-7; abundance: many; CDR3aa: CSARWTSGPTYEQYF; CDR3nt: TGCAGTGCTAGATGGACTAGCGGGCCTACCTACGAGCAGTACTTC
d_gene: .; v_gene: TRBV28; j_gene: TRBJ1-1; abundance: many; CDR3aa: CASSLSPLNTEAFF; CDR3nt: TGTGCCAGCAGTTTATCGCCACTGAACACTGAAGCTTTCTTT
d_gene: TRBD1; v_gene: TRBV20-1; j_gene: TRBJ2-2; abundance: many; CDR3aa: CSARDPGTGRDGELFF; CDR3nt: TGCAGTGCTAGAGATCCCGGGACAGGGCGAGACGGGGAGCTGTTTTTT
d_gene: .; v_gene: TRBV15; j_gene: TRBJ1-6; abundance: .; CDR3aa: CATSRDRVGNSPLHF; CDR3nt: TGTGCCACCAGCAGAGACAGGGTGGGGAATTCACCCCTCCACTTT
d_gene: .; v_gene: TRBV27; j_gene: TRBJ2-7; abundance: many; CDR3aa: CASIPNGGTRWDEQYF; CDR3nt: TGTGCCAGCATTCCCAACGGCGGGACACGGTGGGACGAGCAGTACTTC
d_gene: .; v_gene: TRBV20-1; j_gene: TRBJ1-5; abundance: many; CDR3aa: CSATPQGLSNQPQHF; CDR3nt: TGCAGTGCTACCCCTCAGGGTCTAAGCAATCAGCCCCAGCATTTT
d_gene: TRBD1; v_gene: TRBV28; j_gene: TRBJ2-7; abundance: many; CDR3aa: CASRGQPSYEQYF; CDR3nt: TGTGCCAGCAGGGGACAGCCCTCCTACGAGCAGTACTTC
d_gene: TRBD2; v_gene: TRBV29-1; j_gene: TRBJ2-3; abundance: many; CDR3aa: CSVDLAGVADTQYF; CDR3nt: TGCAGCGTTGATCTAGCGGGAGTAGCAGATACGCAGTATTTT
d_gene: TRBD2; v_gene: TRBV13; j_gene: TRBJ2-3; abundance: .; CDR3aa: CASSLLLAGGTADTQYF; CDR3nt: TGTGCCAGCAGCTTATTGCTAGCGGGAGGGACTGCAGATACGCAGTATTTT
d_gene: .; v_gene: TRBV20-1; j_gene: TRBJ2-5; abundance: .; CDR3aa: CSARKGTQETQYF; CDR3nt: TGCAGTGCTAGAAAGGGGACCCAAGAGACCCAGTACTTC
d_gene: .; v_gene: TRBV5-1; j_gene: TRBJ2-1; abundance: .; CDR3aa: CASSLGGLAASSYNEQFF; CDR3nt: TGCGCCAGCAGCTTGGGAGGTTTGGCGGCGAGCTCCTACAATGAGCAGTTCTTC
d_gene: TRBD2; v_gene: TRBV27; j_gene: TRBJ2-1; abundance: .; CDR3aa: CASSSLGTSSGEQFF; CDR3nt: TGTGCCAGCAGCTCCCTGGGGACTAGCTCGGGTGAGCAGTTCTTC
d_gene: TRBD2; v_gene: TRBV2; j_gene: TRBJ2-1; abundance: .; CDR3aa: CASSRTRAMGVLPYNEQFF; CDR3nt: TGTGCCAGCAGCCGGACTAGGGCTATGGGGGTCTTGCCCTACAATGAGCAGTTCTTC
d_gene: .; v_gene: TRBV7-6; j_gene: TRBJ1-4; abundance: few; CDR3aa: CASSLGLGSENEKLFF; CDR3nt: TGTGCCAGCAGTCTAGGCTTAGGGTCGGAAAATGAAAAACTGTTTTTT
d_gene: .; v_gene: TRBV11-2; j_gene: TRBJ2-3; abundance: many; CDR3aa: CASSAPDTQYF; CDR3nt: TGTGCCAGCAGCGCGCCAGATACGCAGTATTTT
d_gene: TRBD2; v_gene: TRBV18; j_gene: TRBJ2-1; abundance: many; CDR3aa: CASSPPAAGDYNEQFF; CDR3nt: TGTGCCAGCTCACCACCGGCAGCGGGGGACTACAATGAGCAGTTCTTC
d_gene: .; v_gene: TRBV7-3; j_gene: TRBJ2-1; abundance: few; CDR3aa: CASSLIKTSSYNEQFF; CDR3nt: TGTGCCAGCAGCTTAATCAAAACGAGCTCCTACAATGAGCAGTTCTTC
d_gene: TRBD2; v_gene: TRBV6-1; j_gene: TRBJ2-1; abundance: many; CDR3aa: CASCRTSGANEQFF; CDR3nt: TGTGCCAGCTGTAGGACTAGCGGGGCCAATGAGCAGTTCTTC
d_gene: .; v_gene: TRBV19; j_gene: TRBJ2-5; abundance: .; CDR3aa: CASSAQGWETQYF; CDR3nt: TGTGCCAGTAGTGCCCAGGGTTGGGAGACCCAGTACTTC
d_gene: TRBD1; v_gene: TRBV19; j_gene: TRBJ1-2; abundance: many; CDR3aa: CASSAGGLRDYGYTF; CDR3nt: TGTGCCAGTTCCGCAGGGGGACTAAGGGACTATGGCTACACCTTC
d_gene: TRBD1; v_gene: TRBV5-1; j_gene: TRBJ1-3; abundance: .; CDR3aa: CASSLMGTGGNTIYF; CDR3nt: TGCGCCAGCAGCTTGATGGGGACAGGAGGAAACACCATATATTTT
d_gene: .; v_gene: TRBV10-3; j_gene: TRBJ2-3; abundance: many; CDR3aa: CAISENLRTTDTQYF; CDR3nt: TGTGCCATCAGTGAAAACTTGAGGACAACAGATACGCAGTATTTT
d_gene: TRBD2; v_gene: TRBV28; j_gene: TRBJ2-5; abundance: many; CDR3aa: CASSHSGSARETQYF; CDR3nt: TGTGCCAGCAGTCATAGCGGGAGCGCACGAGAGACCCAGTACTTC
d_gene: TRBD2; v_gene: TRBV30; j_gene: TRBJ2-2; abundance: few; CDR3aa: CAWSSLSGLAGGELFF; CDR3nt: TGTGCCTGGAGTTCCCTGTCGGGGCTAGCGGGTGGGGAGCTGTTTTTT
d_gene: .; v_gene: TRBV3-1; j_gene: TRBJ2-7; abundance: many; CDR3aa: CASSQSGLSYEQYF; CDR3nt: TGTGCCAGCAGCCAATCCGGGCTCTCCTACGAGCAGTACTTC
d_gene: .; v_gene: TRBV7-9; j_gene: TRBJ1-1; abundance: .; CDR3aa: CASSFTGLFEAFF; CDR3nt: TGTGCCAGCAGCTTCACGGGGCTATTTGAAGCTTTCTTT
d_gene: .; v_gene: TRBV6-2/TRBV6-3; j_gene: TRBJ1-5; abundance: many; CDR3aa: CASSYSYGEGQSNQPQHF; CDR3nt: TGTGCCAGCAGTTACTCGTACGGGGAAGGACAGTCTAATCAGCCCCAGCATTTT
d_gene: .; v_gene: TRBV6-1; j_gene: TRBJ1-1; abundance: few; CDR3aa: CAIRGGDTEAFF; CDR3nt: TGTGCGATTCGGGGGGGGGACACTGAAGCTTTCTTT
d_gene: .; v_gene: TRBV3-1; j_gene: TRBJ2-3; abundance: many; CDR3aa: CASSQDGWEVLEDTQYF; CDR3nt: TGTGCCAGCAGCCAAGATGGGTGGGAGGTCCTGGAAGATACGCAGTATTTT
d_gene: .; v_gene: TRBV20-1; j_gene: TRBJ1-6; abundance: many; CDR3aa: CSAQDYSGSPLHF; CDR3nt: TGCAGTGCTCAGGACTATAGTGGATCACCCCTCCACTTT
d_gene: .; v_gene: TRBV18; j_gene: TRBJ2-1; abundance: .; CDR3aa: CASSPPLVPQSSYNEQFF; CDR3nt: TGTGCCAGCTCACCACCTCTCGTACCTCAAAGCTCCTACAATGAGCAGTTCTTC
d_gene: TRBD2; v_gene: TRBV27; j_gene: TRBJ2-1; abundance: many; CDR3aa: CASTRASGSINEQFF; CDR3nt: TGTGCCAGCACCCGGGCTAGCGGGAGTATCAATGAGCAGTTCTTC
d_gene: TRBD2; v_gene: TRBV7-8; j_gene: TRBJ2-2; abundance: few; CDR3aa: CASSLLRTSGRSLHTGELFF; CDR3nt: TGTGCCAGCAGCTTACTACGGACTAGCGGGAGGTCGCTACACACCGGGGAGCTGTTTTTT
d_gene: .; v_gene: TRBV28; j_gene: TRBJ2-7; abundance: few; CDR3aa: CASRPGYSSSYEQYF; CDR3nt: TGTGCCAGCAGACCAGGGTATTCCAGCTCCTACGAGCAGTACTTC